One sample yielded the 7 T cell receptor beta chains listed below, sequenced in a study of T cell changes during pregnancy in multiple sclerosis. Some clones are missing from TCRdb's copy, which holds only in-frame ones; the method was immunoSEQ multiplex PCR. Of some 27,000 clones listed, about 91% are singletons. Specimen: CD4+ T cells from peripheral blood mononuclear cells, collected in the second trimester of pregnancy. The origin of the receptors is a female donor with multiple sclerosis, enrolled in a pregnancy study.

V and J are TRBV12-1 and TRBJ2-3; no DNA check was done on the table's D call, TRBD2. TRBV12-1 is termed a pseudogene. The CDR3 loop spans 17 amino acids. DNA of the CDR3: TGTGCCAGCAGCTGGAGGACTAGCGGGTCGAGCACAGATACGCAGTATTTT. The encoded protein is CASSWRTSGSSTDTQYF.

The chain employs TRBV5-5 and TRBJ1-6, with TRBD1 matching over 8 bases. Losses at the gene ends were 5 bases for V and 10 bases for J; bases not matched to a gene: 2. The CDR3 totals 12 residues. Germline lookup yields CDR1 SGHKS and CDR2 YYEKEE (reference sequence). The DNA for the CDR3 is TGTGCCAGCAGTCGACAGGGGTCACCCCTCCACTTT. Amino acid sequence: CASSRQGSPLHF.

The rearrangement links TRBV29-1 to TRBJ2-3; 8 bases fit TRBD1. Germline CDR1 SQVTM, CDR2 ANQGSEA. CDR3 size: 15 residues. V lost 4 bases, J lost 4 bases, and 10 bases stayed unmatched. The CDR3 is CSVGPRTGYADTQYF. Written as DNA, the CDR3 is TGCAGCGTTGGACCCCGGACAGGGTATGCAGATACGCAGTATTTT.

The chain is built from TRBV15 and TRBJ1-4, with D uncertain. The germline gives CDR1 LNHNV, CDR2 YYDKDF (reference sequence). The CDR3 has 12 amino acids. V was trimmed by 6 bases and J by 10 bases, leaving 12 bases between them. This CDR3 reads CATSLGPSKLFF. DNA of the CDR3: TGTGCCACCAGTCTGGGCCCCTCAAAACTGTTTTTT.

This sequence joins TRBV7-8 and TRBJ1-1; D perhaps matches TRBD1 (6 bases). Germline V gives CDR1 SGHVS, CDR2 FQNEAQ. Deletions cut 3 bases from V and 1 base from J, with 6 bases between. The CDR3 loop spans 13 amino acids. DNA of the CDR3: TGTGCCAGCAGCTTGGGACAGAACACTGAAGCTTTCTTT. It specifies CASSLGQNTEAFF.

This chain uses TRBV9 with TRBJ2-1; TRBD1 is a possible D gene (6 bases). Trimming left V 4 bases short and J 4 bases short, with 15 bases between. Looked up from germline, CDR1 is SGDLS and CDR2 is YYNGEE. This CDR3 has 15 residues. CDR3 sequence: CASSLGASGYNEQFF. Here the CDR3 DNA reads TGTGCCAGCAGCTTGGGGGCTAGTGGATACAATGAGCAGTTCTTC.

CDR3 bases: TGTGCCAGCTCACCACCCGACAGGGTTGGCGTTCCCTACGAGCAGTACTTC. Translated: CASSPPDRVGVPYEQYF. The J gene is TRBJ2-7, the V gene TRBV18; 7 nucleotides align to TRBD1. The germline V gene has CDR1 KGHSH and CDR2 LQKENI. V was pared by 0 bases and J by 2 bases, with 10 bases of the junction left unmatched. The CDR3 consists of 17 residues. Using reference TRBV18 and TRBJ2-7 for the parts outside the CDR3, the full variable domain is NAGVMQNPRHLVRRRGQEARLRCSPMKGHSHVYWYRQLPEEGLKFMVYLQKENIIDESGMPKERFSAEFPKEGPSILRIQQVVRGDSAAYFCASSPPDRVGVPYEQYFGPGTRLTVT.